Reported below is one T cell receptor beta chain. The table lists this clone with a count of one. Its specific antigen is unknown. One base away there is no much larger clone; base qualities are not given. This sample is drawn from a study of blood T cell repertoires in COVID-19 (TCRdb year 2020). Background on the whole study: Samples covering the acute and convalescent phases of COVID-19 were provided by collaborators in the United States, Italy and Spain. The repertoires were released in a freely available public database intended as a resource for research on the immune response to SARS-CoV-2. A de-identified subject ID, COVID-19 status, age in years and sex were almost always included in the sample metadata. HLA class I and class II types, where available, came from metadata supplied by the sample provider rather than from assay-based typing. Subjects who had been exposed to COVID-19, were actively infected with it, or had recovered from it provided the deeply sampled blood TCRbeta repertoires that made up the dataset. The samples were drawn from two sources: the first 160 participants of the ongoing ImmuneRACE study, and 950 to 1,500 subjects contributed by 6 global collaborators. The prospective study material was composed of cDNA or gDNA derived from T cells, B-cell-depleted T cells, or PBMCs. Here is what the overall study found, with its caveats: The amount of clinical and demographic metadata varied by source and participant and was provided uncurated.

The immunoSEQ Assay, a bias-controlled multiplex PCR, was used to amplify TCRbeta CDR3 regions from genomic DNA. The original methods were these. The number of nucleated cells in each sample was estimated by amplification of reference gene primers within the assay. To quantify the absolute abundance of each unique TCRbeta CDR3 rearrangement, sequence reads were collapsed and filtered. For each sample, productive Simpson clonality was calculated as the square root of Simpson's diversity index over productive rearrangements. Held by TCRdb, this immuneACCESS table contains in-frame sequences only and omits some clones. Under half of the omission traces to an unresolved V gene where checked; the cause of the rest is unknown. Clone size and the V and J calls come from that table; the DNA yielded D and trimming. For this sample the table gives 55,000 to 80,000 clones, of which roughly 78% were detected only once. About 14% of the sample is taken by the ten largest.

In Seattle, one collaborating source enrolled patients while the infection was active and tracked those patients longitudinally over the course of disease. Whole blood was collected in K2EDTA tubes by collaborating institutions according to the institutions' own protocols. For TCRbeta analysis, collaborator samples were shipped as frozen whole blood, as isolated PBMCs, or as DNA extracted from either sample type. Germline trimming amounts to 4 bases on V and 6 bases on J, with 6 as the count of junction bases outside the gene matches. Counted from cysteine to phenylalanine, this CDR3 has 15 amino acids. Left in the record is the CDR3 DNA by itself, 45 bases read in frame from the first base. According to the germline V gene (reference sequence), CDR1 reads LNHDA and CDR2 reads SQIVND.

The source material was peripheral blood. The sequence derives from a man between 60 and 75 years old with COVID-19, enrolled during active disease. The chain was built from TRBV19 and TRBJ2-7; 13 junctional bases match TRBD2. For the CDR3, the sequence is CASSTSGLAGAEQYF. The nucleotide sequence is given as TGTGCCAGTAGTACCTCAGGACTAGCGGGAGCCGAGCAGTACTTC.